Below are 12 T cell receptor beta chains sequenced from a single sample in a study of tumor-infiltrating lymphocytes in primary liver carcinoma. For each extraction, RNA and DNA were obtained together from about 21-30 mg of unsorted bulk tissue. With approximately 470 ng total RNA as template and a constant-region primer, TCR beta cDNA was made. Three-round nested multiplex PCR performed with slightly modified ARM-PCR produced the TCR beta libraries. TRBV1-TRBV30 forward primers paired with a C-beta reverse primer were used in the first two PCR rounds, which ran roughly 10 cycles each. TCRdb analysed the multiplex PCR reads with MiXCR anew, one entry per CDR3 protein. This table holds over 95,000 distinct CDR3 sequences, approximately 68% found once. Specimen: liver tumor tissue from sampling region 5. As to subset: tumor region T5, tumor centre. Receptors originate from a woman aged 60-75 years with primary liver carcinoma and hepatitis B virus infection.

This clonotype has only one observation. Germline and junction disagree at one end, which may indicate a read error. V gene TRBV7-9 combines with J gene TRBJ1-1; a weak D match, TRBD1 (5 bases). The CDR3 is 12 amino acids. Germline CDR1 and CDR2: SEHNR and FQNEAQ (reference sequence). Here the CDR3 reads CASNLGGAEAFF. The CDR3 bases are TGTGCCAGCAACTTAGGAGGGGCTGAAGCTTTCTTT.

The chain is built from TRBV19 and TRBJ1-1; no clear D. Germline V gene data show CDR1 as LNHDA and CDR2 as SQIVND (reference sequence). V lost 1 base and J lost 2, with 8 bases in between. CDR3 length: 14 residues. The CDR3 here is CASSIGGSNTEAFF. In DNA form, the CDR3 reads TGTGCCAGTAGTATAGGTGGGAGTAACACTGAAGCTTTCTTT. Combining the CDR3 with reference TRBV19 and TRBJ1-1 gives the whole variable domain DGGITQSPKYLFRKEGQNVTLSCEQNLNHDAMYWYRQDPGQGLRLIYYSQIVNDFQKGDIAEGYSVSREKKESFPLTVTSAQKNPTAFYLCASSIGGSNTEAFFGQGTRLTVV.

Turning to this clonotype: A much larger clonotype is one base distant, so this may be a read error. The chain couples TRBV7-9 to TRBJ1-3; D not certain. CDR1 and CDR2 from the germline V gene are SEHNR and FQNEAQ (reference sequence). Trimming left V 5 bases short and J 4 bases short, with 18 bases between. The CDR3 length is 16 residues. CDR3 amino acids: CASSPRAVAAGNTIYF. The CDR3, as DNA: TGTGCCAGCAGCCCGAGGGCCGTAGCCGCCGGAAACACCATATATTTT.

This sequence joins TRBV5-4 and TRBJ2-5, with D possibly matching TRBD1 (5 bases). The V end was cut by 0 bases, the J end by 0 bases, with 6 bases between. The CDR3 spans 14 residues. Per germline, CDR1 SGHNT and CDR2 YYREEE (reference sequence). CDR3 sequence (DNA): TGTGCCAGCAGCTTGGACAGGTACCAAGAGACCCAGTACTTC. The encoded protein is CASSLDRYQETQYF.

This clonotype was seen repeatedly, ten times or more. The J gene is TRBJ1-5, the V gene TRBV6-1, with 7 bases identical to TRBD1. V gave up 2 bases and J gave up 7 bases; unmatched junction bases: 11. CDR3 length equals 16 residues. Germline CDR1 is MNHNS and CDR2 is SASEGT. The CDR3 here is CASSESGGISGQPQHF. The DNA of the CDR3 is TGTGCCAGCAGTGAATCAGGGGGTATCAGTGGGCAGCCCCAGCATTTT.

For this clonotype: Mismatch with germline at one junction end may stem from a read error. V usage is TRBV11-2 and J usage is TRBJ2-3; 11 bases line up with TRBD2. CDR3 size: 15 residues. Germline V CDR1 and CDR2: SGHAT, FQNNGV. The CDR3 coding sequence is TGTGTCAGCAGCCTTGGACTAGCGGGCTCAGATACGCAGTATTTT. It encodes CVSSLGLAGSDTQYF. Using reference TRBV11-2 and TRBJ2-3 for the parts outside the CDR3, the full variable domain is EAGVAQSPRYKIIEKRQSVAFWCNPISGHATLYWYQQILGQGPKLLIQFQNNGVVDDSQLPKDRFSAERLKGVDSTLKIQPAKLEDSAVYLCVSSLGLAGSDTQYFGPGTRLTVL.

Worth noting for this clonotype: The conserved phenylalanine or tryptophan normally closing the CDR3 is absent here, so this likely arose from a read error. The DNA is omitted, as the CDR3 cannot be located on it reliably, and the CDR3 follows TCRdb's listing. The genes are TRBV5-1 and TRBJ2-7; the DNA was not used to check the table's D call, TRBD1. The CDR3 length is 15 residues, termini included. From germline, CDR1 is SGHRS and CDR2 YFSETQ. The CDR3 here is CASSFLGASGNEQYS.

In the case of this clonotype: The conserved phenylalanine or tryptophan normally closing the CDR3 is absent here, so this likely arose from a read error. This sequence joins TRBV10-2 and TRBJ1-6, with 7 bases that match TRBD1. CDR3 length: 13 residues. Germline values: CDR1 WSHSY, CDR2 SAAADI. J lost 10 bases, V lost 6 bases, and 6 bases had no gene match. The CDR3 DNA follows: TGCGCCAGCAGGGGACAGTTCGGATCACCCCTCCACTTG. It specifies CASRGQFGSPLHL.

As for this clonotype: With a much larger clone just one base away, this may be a read error. V gene TRBV4-1 combines with J gene TRBJ1-2; D ambiguous. The CDR3 covers 12 residues. Germline V gene lookup returns CDR1 MGHRA and CDR2 YSYEKL. In DNA, the CDR3 is TGCACCAGCAGCCCCCAGGACGGAGGCTACACCTTC. Amino acid sequence: CTSSPQDGGYTF.

The chain links TRBV5-1 to TRBJ2-1, with D possibly TRBD1 on 6 matching bases. The CDR3 consists of 14 residues. The germline V gene encodes CDR1 SGHRS and CDR2 YFSETQ. The V gene lost 6 bases and the J gene lost 9 bases, with 19 bases spanning the gap. CDR3 bases: TGCGCCAGCACCTTAGCCGGGACAATTAGTGAGCAGTTCTTC. Translating gives CASTLAGTISEQFF.

For this clonotype: A read error may produce the germline difference seen at one junction end. The V call is TRBV29-1, the J call TRBJ1-1; 10 bases are a match to TRBD1. The CDR3 length is 13 residues. From germline, CDR1 is SQVTM and CDR2 ANQGSEA. The CDR3 spells CSSLGQGNNEAFF. The CDR3 DNA reads as TGCAGCTCCCTGGGACAGGGGAACAATGAAGCTTTCTTT. Together with reference TRBV29-1 and TRBJ1-1, the CDR3 gives the full variable domain: SAVISQKPSRDICQRGTSLTIQCQVDSQVTMMFWYRQQPGQSLTLIATANQGSEATYESGFVIDKFPISRPNLTFSTLTVSNMSPEDSSIYLCSSLGQGNNEAFFGQGTRLTVV.

Comment on this clonotype: Because the CDR3 is missing its conserved closing phenylalanine or tryptophan, this is likely a read error. The V and J genes are TRBV11-2 and TRBJ2-3, with D hard to call. The CDR3 length is 11 residues. Germline-derived CDR1 and CDR2 are SGHAT and FQNNGV. V dropped 5 bases and J dropped 2 bases, with 2 bases sitting between them. The CDR3 DNA is TGTGCCAGCAGCCACACAGATACGCAGTATTTA. The encoded protein is CASSHTDTQYL.